This TCR beta chain was obtained from a study of CXCR3-negative and CXCR3-positive naive CD8 T cells. Germline V gene sequence: CDR1 SQVTM, CDR2 ANQGSEA. The CDR3 sequence is 14 residues long. Libraries of TRB cDNA were made by 5' RACE and carried UMIs. No DNA is given; TCRdb re-called the 5' RACE reads and lists each CDR3 protein once. The sample has approximately 38,000 distinct CDR3 sequences. What was sequenced was memory CD8+ T cells from blood. The clonotype comes from a human donor in good health. Some clones in this sample may be carry-over from other donors' samples. The V gene is TRBV29-1, the J gene TRBJ2-2. This chain's CDR3 is CSVELTRLAGELFF.